A selection of T cell receptor beta chains follows, all from one sample in a study of cytomegalovirus exposure and HLA in healthy donors. Sequencing used immunoSEQ multiplex PCR; TCRdb keeps in-frame clones, though not all of them. This sample's table reports just under 65,000 clones. The sequencing sample was made of PBMCs. These receptor sequences come from a boy younger than 18 in good health and CMV-seronegative. The CDR3 runs from the conserved cysteine through the conserved F or W. The D gene is left open where the match is weak.

V gene: TRBV2; D gene: TRBD1; J gene: TRBJ1-1; CDR3 DNA: TGTGCCAGCAGTACCCAGGACAGGCGAGCTTTCTTT; CDR3 protein: CASSTQDRRAFF
V gene: TRBV20-1; D gene: .; J gene: TRBJ2-5; CDR3 DNA: TGCAGTGCTACAGACGGGGAGTCGTACTTC; CDR3 protein: CSATDGESYF
V gene: TRBV6-5; D gene: .; J gene: TRBJ2-1; CDR3 DNA: TGTGCCAGCAGGTCGGAGCATGAGCAGTTCTTC; CDR3 protein: CASRSEHEQFF
V gene: TRBV5-4; D gene: .; J gene: TRBJ2-2; CDR3 DNA: TGTGCCAGCAGGCAGGTCGGGAGCGGGGAGCTGTTTTTT; CDR3 protein: CASRQVGSGELFF
V gene: TRBV4-2; D gene: .; J gene: TRBJ2-1; CDR3 DNA: TGTGCCAGCAGCCAAACCTTAGGCATTAGCGGTACCTACAATGAGCAGTTCTTC; CDR3 protein: CASSQTLGISGTYNEQFF
V gene: TRBV7-9; D gene: .; J gene: TRBJ1-1; CDR3 DNA: TGTGCCAGCAGCCCTCGGGGGAACACTGAAGCTTTCTTT; CDR3 protein: CASSPRGNTEAFF
V gene: TRBV7-9; D gene: .; J gene: TRBJ1-5; CDR3 DNA: TGTGCCAGCAGCTTGGCAGCGAATCAGCCCCAGCATTTT; CDR3 protein: CASSLAANQPQHF
V gene: TRBV7-6; D gene: TRBD1; J gene: TRBJ2-7; CDR3 DNA: TGTGCCAGCAGCTTAGAGGTTCTCGGACAGGGCCCCCACGAGCAGTACTTC; CDR3 protein: CASSLEVLGQGPHEQYF
V gene: TRBV5-4; D gene: TRBD2; J gene: TRBJ2-7; CDR3 DNA: TGTGCCAGCCAAGCGGGGAGTATCTACGAGCAGTACTTC; CDR3 protein: CASQAGSIYEQYF
V gene: TRBV5-1; D gene: .; J gene: TRBJ1-1; CDR3 DNA: TGCGCCAGCAGCTCAGAAGGGAGTGCGGACACTGAAGCTTTCTTT; CDR3 protein: CASSSEGSADTEAFF
V gene: TRBV11-2; D gene: TRBD1; J gene: TRBJ2-7; CDR3 DNA: TGTGCCAGCAGCTTTGGACAGGCTGCAGGCGAGCAGTACTTC; CDR3 protein: CASSFGQAAGEQYF
V gene: TRBV30; D gene: .; J gene: TRBJ1-2; CDR3 DNA: TGTGCCTGGAGCGACACAGGGACGTACGGCTACACCTTC; CDR3 protein: CAWSDTGTYGYTF
V gene: TRBV2; D gene: .; J gene: TRBJ1-5; CDR3 DNA: TGTGCCAGCAGTGCCTGGGCAGTTAGCAATCAGCCCCAGCATTTT; CDR3 protein: CASSAWAVSNQPQHF
V gene: TRBV4-2; D gene: TRBD1; J gene: TRBJ2-1; CDR3 DNA: TGTGCCAGCAGCCAAGCAGGGGGCTCCTACAATGAGCAGTTCTTC; CDR3 protein: CASSQAGGSYNEQFF
V gene: TRBV11-2; D gene: .; J gene: TRBJ2-3; CDR3 DNA: TGTGCCAGCAGCTTAGGTTTACAGGGCACAGATACGCAGTATTTT; CDR3 protein: CASSLGLQGTDTQYF
V gene: TRBV27; D gene: .; J gene: TRBJ1-2; CDR3 DNA: TGTGCCAGCAGCAAGACAGCCAATTACTATGGCTACACCTTC; CDR3 protein: CASSKTANYYGYTF
V gene: TRBV7-9; D gene: .; J gene: TRBJ2-7; CDR3 DNA: TGTGCCAGCAGCTTAGTGGGGTCCCAGGGCGAGCAGTACTTC; CDR3 protein: CASSLVGSQGEQYF
V gene: TRBV10-1; D gene: TRBD1; J gene: TRBJ1-2; CDR3 DNA: TGCGCCAGCAGTCCTGGGGGACAGGCTCAGGATGGCTACACCTTC; CDR3 protein: CASSPGGQAQDGYTF